This TCR beta chain appears in the sequencing data of a study of blood T cell repertoires in COVID-19. Germline CDR1 and CDR2: MGHRA and YSYEKL. V was pared by 0 bases and J by 5 bases, with 13 bases between. The CDR3 sequence is 15 residues long. Sequencing was performed with immunoSEQ multiplex PCR; in TCRdb, only in-frame clones are kept and a portion is missing. The sample lists approximately 140,000 clones, 87% occurring once. The TCR sequence derives from a woman aged 60-70 years with active or convalescent COVID-19. The V gene is TRBV4-1, the J gene TRBJ1-2; a possible D gene is TRBD1 (5 bases). Sequenced: peripheral blood. CDR3 in amino acids: CASSQDGTASYGYTF. CDR3 sequence (DNA): TGCGCCAGCAGCCAAGATGGGACTGCTTCATATGGCTACACCTTC.